The 14 T cell receptor beta chains listed next were all sequenced from one sample in a study of T cell repertoires in cytomegalovirus infection. These TCRs are of unknown antigen specificity. MiXCR, applied by TCRdb to the reads, yields one record per CDR3 protein. The data contain about 500,000 distinct CDR3 sequences, 33% of them singletons. The input for sequencing was cultured PBMCs, taken from culture after CMV antigen stimulation. The receptors shown here come from a human donor in good health (CMV status not recorded). Some clones in this sample may be carry-over from other donors' samples.

This clonotype was seen repeatedly, ten times or more. The rearrangement joins TRBV12-3 or TRBV12-4 to TRBJ2-7; 10 positions agree with TRBD1. The CDR3 sequence is 14 residues long. J lost 7 bases, V lost 5 bases, and 8 bases had no gene match. The CDR3 here is CASSPDRGGREQYF. The CDR3 bases are TGTGCCAGCAGTCCGGACAGGGGGGGCCGGGAGCAGTACTTC.

The chain uses TRBV5-1 and TRBJ2-7; TRBD2 matches at 12 bases. The germline V gene has CDR1 SGHRS and CDR2 YFSETQ. This CDR3 comprises 15 residues. After removal of 0 bases from V and 6 bases from J, the junction contained 4 bases not matched to a gene. This CDR3 reads CASSLGLAGDGEQYV. The CDR3 DNA follows: TGCGCCAGCAGCTTGGGACTAGCGGGAGACGGCGAGCAGTACGTC.

The V call is TRBV7-2, the J call TRBJ1-2; tentatively, D is TRBD1 (5 bases). There are 13 residues in the CDR3. Trimming pared 5 bases from V and 6 bases from J, leaving 13 bases between. CDR1 SGHTA and CDR2 FQGNSA come from the germline V gene. The CDR3 region is CASSPQGVDGYTF. The CDR3 DNA reads TGTGCCAGCAGCCCACAAGGGGTCGATGGCTACACCTTC.

V gene TRBV10-3 combines with J gene TRBJ1-5; the D gene is possibly TRBD1 (6 bases). Germline CDR1 and CDR2: ENHRY and SYGVKD. Trimming cost V 10 bases and J 7 bases, with 17 bases left between them. The CDR3 extends over 13 amino acids. CDR3 coding DNA: TGTGCCACGGGGGGGGCGATCCTCCAGCCCCAGCATTTT. It encodes CATGGAILQPQHF.

The rearrangement joins TRBV29-1 to TRBJ2-2, with D maybe TRBD1 (6 bases). The V end lost 4 bases, the J end lost 3 bases, and 12 bases lay between the germline ends. The V gene's germline CDR1 is SQVTM and CDR2 ANQGSEA. CDR3 length equals 14 residues. In DNA form, the CDR3 reads TGCAGCGTTGTCTGGACAGAGCACACCGGGGAGCTGTTTTTT. Translating gives CSVVWTEHTGELFF.

J is TRBJ1-1 and V is TRBV20-1; 7 bases map to TRBD1. This CDR3 has 15 amino acids. V was clipped by 3 bases and J by 4 bases; unmatched bases: 11. The germline gives CDR1 DFQATT, CDR2 SNEGSKA (reference sequence). CDR3 region: CSASALSGGGTEAFF. Written as DNA, the CDR3 is TGCAGTGCTAGCGCCCTATCAGGGGGGGGCACTGAAGCTTTCTTT.

This sequence joins TRBV12-3 or TRBV12-4 and TRBJ1-2; TRBD1 aligns across 10 bases. The CDR3 is 15 residues long. With 10 bases clipped from V and 3 bases from J, the junction kept 11 bases outside the gene matches. This CDR3 reads CAIRRGTGVDYGYTF. The CDR3 DNA sequence: TGTGCCATAAGACGGGGGACAGGGGTCGACTATGGCTACACCTTC.

The chain is built from TRBV30 and TRBJ1-5; D unclear. With 1 base removed from V and 4 bases from J, the gap between germline ends came to 8 bases. Germline values: CDR1 GTSNPN, CDR2 SVGIG (reference sequence). The CDR3 sequence is 13 residues long. This chain's CDR3 is CAWSGLANQPQHF. The CDR3 DNA sequence: TGTGCCTGGAGTGGTTTGGCAAATCAGCCCCAGCATTTT.

This clonotype showed up just a few times. The chain employs TRBV7-2 and TRBJ2-1; tentative D call: TRBD2 (5 bases). CDR1 and CDR2 (germline): SGHTA, FQGNSA. Trimming shortened V by 3 bases and J by 10 bases, and 16 bases separated the two germline ends. This CDR3 contains 14 residues. CDR3: CASSLVSHEGEQFF. As DNA, the CDR3 is TGTGCCAGCAGCTTGGTATCCCACGAGGGCGAGCAGTTCTTC.

V gene TRBV4-1 combines with J gene TRBJ2-4, with D perhaps TRBD1 or TRBD2 (6 bases each). The V and J ends lost 0 bases and 9 bases respectively, with 15 bases between them. The CDR3 runs to 15 residues. CDR1 is MGHRA and CDR2 is YSYEKL in the germline V gene. The CDR3 protein is CASSQDGYREAIQYF. Here the CDR3 DNA reads TGCGCCAGCAGCCAAGATGGTTACAGGGAGGCCATTCAGTACTTC.

Note on this clonotype: Given a much more abundant clone one base away, this may be a read error. V gene TRBV29-1 combines with J gene TRBJ2-5; 8 bases line up with TRBD2. Trimming cost V 2 bases and J 4 bases; bases outside gene matches: 3. The V gene's germline CDR1 is SQVTM and CDR2 ANQGSEA. This CDR3 spans 13 amino acids. CDR3 loop: CSVEMLAGETQYF. CDR3 DNA: TGCAGCGTTGAAATGCTAGCGGGAGAGACCCAGTACTTC.

J is TRBJ2-7 and V is TRBV29-1, with a tentative D call TRBD1 (5 bases). Germline V gene lookup returns CDR1 SQVTM and CDR2 ANQGSEA. This CDR3 spans 16 amino acids. Between the trimmed V and J ends, which lost 0 bases and 5 bases, there was a span of 20 bases. CDR3 nucleotides: TGCAGCGTTGAAGATCATGGGGCCTCGGCAGGAGACGAGCAGTACTTC. Translation gives CSVEDHGASAGDEQYF.

This clonotype was counted only a few times. The rearrangement links TRBV12-3 or TRBV12-4 to TRBJ2-2; D could derive from TRBD1 or TRBD2 (5 bases each). V was clipped by 7 bases and J by 5 bases, with 17 bases between them. There are 15 residues in the CDR3. CDR3 loop: CASNLGPLVTGELFF. Written as DNA, the CDR3 is TGTGCCAGCAATTTGGGACCTCTCGTAACCGGGGAGCTGTTTTTT.

The chain joins TRBV12-3 or TRBV12-4 to TRBJ1-6, with unresolved D. The CDR3 extends over 14 amino acids. V lost 6 bases, J lost 0 bases, and 6 bases lay in between. CDR3 protein: CASRESSYNSPLHF. The CDR3 region has the DNA TGTGCCAGCAGGGAGAGCTCCTATAATTCACCCCTCCACTTT.